Listed below are T cell receptor beta chains from one sample, sequenced in a study of identical twins. TCRdb reanalysed the 5' RACE reads using MiXCR and keeps one entry per CDR3 protein. The sample carries some 600,000 distinct CDR3 sequences, about 7.1% recorded once. These data also featured in a second study, about yellow fever vaccine responses in identical twins.

Sequenced input: PBMCs. These receptors were collected from a young woman in good health. Both conserved end residues are part of each CDR3. The D gene is left open where the match is weak. Some rows have no size entry. The others give once, few or many, or a class for an expanded clone.

CASSLTLEGGGETQYF	TGTGCCAGCAGCTTAACCCTTGAAGGGGGGGGGGAGACCCAGTACTTC	16	TRBV11-2	TRBJ2-5	NA	few
CASSKEVNEQFF	TGTGCCAGCAGCAAGGAGGTCAATGAGCAGTTCTTC	12	TRBV6-2/TRBV6-3	TRBJ2-1	NA	NA
CASSRGPVELFF	TGTGCCAGTAGTAGGGGCCCGGTGGAGCTGTTTTTT	12	TRBV19	TRBJ2-2	NA	NA
CASRSNWDRVNTEAFF	TGTGCCAGCAGGTCTAACTGGGACAGGGTGAACACTGAAGCTTTCTTT	16	TRBV12-3/TRBV12-4	TRBJ1-1	TRBD1	few
CASSRRDYNEQFF	TGTGCCAGCAGCCGCCGGGACTACAATGAGCAGTTCTTC	13	TRBV14	TRBJ2-1	NA	few
CASSLLPLNTEAFF	TGTGCCAGCAGTTTATTACCCCTGAACACTGAAGCTTTCTTT	14	TRBV12-3/TRBV12-4	TRBJ1-1	NA	many
CSAGLLAGGTSTTTQETQYF	TGCAGTGCGGGGCTCCTAGCGGGGGGAACTTCGACTACGACTCAAGAGACCCAGTACTTC	20	TRBV20-1	TRBJ2-5	TRBD2	NA
CASSLYGSGTDTQYF	TGTGCCAGCAGTTTATACGGGAGCGGCACAGATACGCAGTATTTT	15	TRBV28	TRBJ2-3	NA	many
CSARGTDGRGEAFF	TGCAGTGCTAGAGGGACGGACGGACGAGGTGAAGCTTTCTTT	14	TRBV20-1	TRBJ1-1	NA	few
CASSSKTGTSTNEQFF	TGCGCCAGCAGCTCAAAGACTGGGACTAGCACCAATGAGCAGTTCTTC	16	TRBV5-1	TRBJ2-1	TRBD2	few
CASSYLGSTDTQYF	TGTGCCAGCAGTTACTTAGGGTCCACAGATACGCAGTATTTT	14	TRBV6-5	TRBJ2-3	NA	few
CSASKGSGQETQYF	TGCAGTGCTAGTAAGGGCTCCGGACAAGAGACCCAGTACTTC	14	TRBV20-1	TRBJ2-5	NA	many
CATSDSTWETQYF	TGTGCCACCAGTGATTCGACATGGGAGACCCAGTACTTC	13	TRBV24-1	TRBJ2-5	NA	many
CSAPTSGASSYNEQFF	TGCAGTGCTCCGACTAGCGGGGCAAGCTCCTACAATGAGCAGTTCTTC	16	TRBV20-1	TRBJ2-1	TRBD2	few
CASSIRDREYEQYF	TGTGCCAGCAGCATCCGGGACAGGGAGTACGAGCAGTACTTC	14	TRBV11-1	TRBJ2-7	TRBD1	NA
CASSLWGGAVNSPLHF	TGTGCCAGCAGCTTATGGGGGGGGGCAGTCAATTCACCCCTCCACTTT	16	TRBV12-3/TRBV12-4	TRBJ1-6	NA	few
CSAGRGSSYNEQFF	TGCAGTGCTGGGCGGGGGAGCTCCTACAATGAGCAGTTCTTC	14	TRBV20-1	TRBJ2-1	TRBD2	many
CASSLGDKSTEKLFF	TGCGCCAGCAGCTTGGGGGACAAATCAACTGAAAAACTGTTTTTT	15	TRBV5-1	TRBJ1-4	NA	many
CASSGNRNSNQPQHF	TGTGCCAGCAGTGGGAACAGAAACAGCAATCAGCCCCAGCATTTT	15	TRBV6-1	TRBJ1-5	NA	NA
CASSPTGATNSPLHF	TGTGCCAGCAGCCCGACGGGCGCAACAAATTCACCCCTCCACTTT	15	TRBV12-3/TRBV12-4	TRBJ1-6	NA	NA
CASSAEYRGMNTEAFF	TGTGCCAGCAGCGCCGAGTACAGGGGGATGAACACTGAAGCTTTCTTT	16	TRBV7-9	TRBJ1-1	TRBD1	few
CAISRGSGNEQYF	TGTGCCATATCCCGCGGGAGCGGGAACGAGCAGTACTTC	13	TRBV10-3	TRBJ2-7	TRBD2	NA
CSARSGSQANSPLHF	TGCAGTGCTAGGTCTGGATCACAGGCTAATTCACCCCTCCACTTT	15	TRBV20-1	TRBJ1-6	NA	few
CSASPGTRKADTQYF	TGCAGTGCTAGCCCCGGGACACGGAAAGCAGATACGCAGTATTTT	15	TRBV20-1	TRBJ2-3	NA	many
CASSLSSGIGREQYF	TGTGCCAGCAGCTTATCTAGCGGGATAGGAAGGGAGCAGTACTTC	15	TRBV7-9	TRBJ2-7	TRBD2	few
CASRPGLAGSYEQYF	TGTGCCAGCAGACCTGGACTAGCGGGGTCCTACGAGCAGTACTTC	15	TRBV2	TRBJ2-7	TRBD2	NA
CASSSHPGLGNTIYF	TGTGCCAGCAGTTCCCACCCGGGACTGGGAAACACCATATATTTT	15	TRBV27	TRBJ1-3	NA	few
CASSRLLMSSYNEQFF	TGTGCCAGCAGCCGACTACTCATGAGCTCCTACAATGAGCAGTTCTTC	16	TRBV7-2	TRBJ2-1	NA	few
CASRGTSQDYEQYF	TGTGCCAGCAGAGGGACTAGCCAAGACTACGAGCAGTACTTC	14	TRBV2	TRBJ2-7	TRBD2	NA
CSVEKGVLSNEQFF	TGCAGCGTTGAGAAAGGGGTTTTGAGCAATGAGCAGTTCTTC	14	TRBV29-1	TRBJ2-1	NA	many
CASSLGPSGGQETQYF	TGTGCCAGCAGCTTAGGTCCTAGCGGGGGACAAGAGACCCAGTACTTC	16	TRBV11-2	TRBJ2-5	TRBD2	NA
CASSLAVVGRVKETQYF	TGTGCCAGCAGCTTAGCCGTCGTCGGCAGGGTTAAGGAGACCCAGTACTTC	17	TRBV11-3	TRBJ2-5	NA	NA
CASSQGQGITEAFF	TGCGCCAGCAGCCAAGGACAGGGAATCACTGAAGCTTTCTTT	14	TRBV4-1	TRBJ1-1	TRBD1	few
CASSYSLRGSGANVLTF	TGTGCCAGCAGTTACTCACTAAGGGGTTCTGGGGCCAACGTCCTGACTTTC	17	TRBV6-5	TRBJ2-6	NA	many
CASSPGLAGATPRNEQFF	TGCGCCAGCAGCCCGGGACTAGCGGGAGCTACTCCGCGCAATGAGCAGTTCTTC	18	TRBV5-1	TRBJ2-1	TRBD2	NA
CASSLAGANTEAFF	TGCGCCAGCAGCTTGGCGGGGGCAAACACTGAAGCTTTCTTT	14	TRBV5-1	TRBJ1-1	NA	many
CASSYGLAELTDTQYF	TGTGCCAGCAGTTATGGGCTAGCGGAGCTCACAGATACGCAGTATTTT	16	TRBV6-5	TRBJ2-3	TRBD2	few
CASSLALLAEGAWNEQFF	TGCGCCAGCAGCTTGGCCTTATTAGCGGAAGGAGCTTGGAATGAGCAGTTCTTC	18	TRBV5-1	TRBJ2-1	NA	few
CASSSRGGWGTETQYF	TGTGCCAGCAGTTCCCGGGGTGGATGGGGGACGGAGACCCAGTACTTC	16	TRBV6-2/TRBV6-3	TRBJ2-5	NA	few
CASTQDNSPLHF	TGTGCCAGCACGCAAGATAATTCACCCCTCCACTTT	12	TRBV12-3/TRBV12-4	TRBJ1-6	NA	NA
CASSQPGDIHSYEQYF	TGCGCCAGCAGCCAACCTGGAGACATTCACTCCTACGAGCAGTACTTC	16	TRBV4-1	TRBJ2-7	NA	NA
CASSLTPRGGVILFDNEQFF	TGTGCCAGCAGCTTAACCCCTCGCGGGGGGGTTATCCTCTTTGACAATGAGCAGTTCTTC	20	TRBV7-3	TRBJ2-1	TRBD2	few
CASSPPKGEYNSPLHF	TGTGCCAGCTCACCACCGAAAGGGGAGTATAATTCACCCCTCCACTTT	16	TRBV18	TRBJ1-6	NA	NA
CASSLQGGPYNEQFF	TGTGCCAGCAGCCTACAGGGAGGACCCTACAATGAGCAGTTCTTC	15	TRBV7-2	TRBJ2-1	NA	many
CASSQGRLGEAFF	TGTGCCAGCAGCCAAGGGAGGCTTGGGGAAGCTTTCTTT	13	TRBV3-1	TRBJ1-1	NA	NA
CAVGTEKIAGSNQPQHF	TGTGCCGTGGGGACAGAGAAAATAGCGGGTAGCAATCAGCCCCAGCATTTT	17	TRBV10-3	TRBJ1-5	TRBD1	few
CSAYIRDGYTF	TGCAGTGCTTACATTCGGGATGGCTACACCTTC	11	TRBV20-1	TRBJ1-2	NA	many